This T cell receptor beta chain was documented in a study of T-cell reconstitution after alpha-beta-depleted transplantation in children. There are a few counts of this clonotype. As it was prepared, the TCRbeta library received unique molecular identifiers. MiXCR was run by TCRdb on the PCR reads, yielding one entry per CDR3 protein. The sample consists of 450,000 to 600,000 distinct CDR3 sequences, 18% of them appearing once. V lost 6 bases and J 1 base, leaving 17 bases between the germline ends. CDR1 and CDR2 from the germline V gene are SQVTM and ANQGSEA. The CDR3 length is 15 residues. Here the sequenced sample was PBMCs from the stem cell graft donor, taken from the stem cell graft. The chain is built from TRBV29-1 and TRBJ2-3; perhaps TRBD1 as D (5 bases). This TCR came from a human donor who donated a stem cell graft to a child with acute lymphoblastic leukemia. CDR3 in DNA: TGCAGCGTCCCGGCTGACAGTTTACGCACAGATACGCAGTATTTT. It translates to CSVPADSLRTDTQYF.